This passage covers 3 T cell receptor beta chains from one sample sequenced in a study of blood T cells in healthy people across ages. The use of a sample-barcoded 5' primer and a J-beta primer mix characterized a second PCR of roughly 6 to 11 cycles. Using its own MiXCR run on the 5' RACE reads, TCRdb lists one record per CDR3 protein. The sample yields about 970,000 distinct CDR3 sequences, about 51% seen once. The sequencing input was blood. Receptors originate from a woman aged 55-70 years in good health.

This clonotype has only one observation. DNA of the CDR3: TGTGCCAGCAGCTCGGGGAGTAGCGGGACTGCGCAGTATTTT. Translation gives CASSSGSSGTAQYF. The chain combines TRBV9 with TRBJ2-3, with 8 bases fitting TRBD2. Germline V gene sequence: CDR1 SGDLS, CDR2 YYNGEE. V was clipped by 4 bases and J by 10 bases; unmatched bases: 11. The length of the CDR3 is 14 residues. Filled out from reference TRBV9 and TRBJ2-3, the complete variable domain reads DSGVTQTPKHLITATGQRVTLRCSPRSGDLSVYWYQQSLDQGLQFLIQYYNGEERAKGNILERFSAQQFPDLHSELNLSSLELGDSALYFCASSSGSSGTAQYFGPGTRLTVL.

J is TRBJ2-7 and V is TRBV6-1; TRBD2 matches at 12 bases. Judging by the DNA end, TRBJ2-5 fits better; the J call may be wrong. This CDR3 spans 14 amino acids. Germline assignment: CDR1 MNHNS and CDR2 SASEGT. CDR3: CASFRTSGAGTQYF. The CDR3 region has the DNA TGTGCCAGCTTCAGGACTAGCGGGGCAGGGACCCAGTACTTC.

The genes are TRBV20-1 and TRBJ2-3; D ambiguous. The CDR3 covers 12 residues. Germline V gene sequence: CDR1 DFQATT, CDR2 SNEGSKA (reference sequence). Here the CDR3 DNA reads TGCAGCGCCCGACGGTCGACAGATACGCAGTATTTT. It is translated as CSARRSTDTQYF.